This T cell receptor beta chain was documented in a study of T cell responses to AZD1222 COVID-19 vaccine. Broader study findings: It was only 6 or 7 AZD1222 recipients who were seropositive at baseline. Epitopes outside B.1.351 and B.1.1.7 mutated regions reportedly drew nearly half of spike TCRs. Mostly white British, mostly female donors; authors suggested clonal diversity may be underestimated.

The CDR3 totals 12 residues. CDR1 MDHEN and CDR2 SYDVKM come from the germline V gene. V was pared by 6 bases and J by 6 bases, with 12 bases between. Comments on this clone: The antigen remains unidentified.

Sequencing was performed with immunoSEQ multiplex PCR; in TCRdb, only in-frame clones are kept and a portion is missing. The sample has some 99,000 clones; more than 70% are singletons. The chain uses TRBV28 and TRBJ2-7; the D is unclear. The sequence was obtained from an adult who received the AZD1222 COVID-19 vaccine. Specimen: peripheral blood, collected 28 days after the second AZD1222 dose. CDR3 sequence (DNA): TGTGCCAGCAGCCTTTCACGAAGCGAGCAGTACTTC. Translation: CASSLSRSEQYF.